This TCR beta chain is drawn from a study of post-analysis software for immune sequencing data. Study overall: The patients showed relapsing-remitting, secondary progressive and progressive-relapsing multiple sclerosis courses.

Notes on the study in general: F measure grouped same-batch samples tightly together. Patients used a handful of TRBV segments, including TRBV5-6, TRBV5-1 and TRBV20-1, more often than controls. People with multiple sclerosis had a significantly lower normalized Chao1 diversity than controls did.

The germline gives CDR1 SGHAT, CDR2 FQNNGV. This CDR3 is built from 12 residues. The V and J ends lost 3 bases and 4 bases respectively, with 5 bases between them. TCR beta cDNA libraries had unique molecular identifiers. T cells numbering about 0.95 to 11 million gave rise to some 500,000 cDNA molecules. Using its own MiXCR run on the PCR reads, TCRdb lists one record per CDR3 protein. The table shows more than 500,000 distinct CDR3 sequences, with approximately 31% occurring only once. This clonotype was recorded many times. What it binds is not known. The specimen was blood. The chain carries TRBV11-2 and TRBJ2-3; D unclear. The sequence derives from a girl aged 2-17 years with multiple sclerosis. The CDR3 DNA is TGTGCCAGCAGCTTCGGGTCAGATACGCAGTATTTT. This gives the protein CASSFGSDTQYF.